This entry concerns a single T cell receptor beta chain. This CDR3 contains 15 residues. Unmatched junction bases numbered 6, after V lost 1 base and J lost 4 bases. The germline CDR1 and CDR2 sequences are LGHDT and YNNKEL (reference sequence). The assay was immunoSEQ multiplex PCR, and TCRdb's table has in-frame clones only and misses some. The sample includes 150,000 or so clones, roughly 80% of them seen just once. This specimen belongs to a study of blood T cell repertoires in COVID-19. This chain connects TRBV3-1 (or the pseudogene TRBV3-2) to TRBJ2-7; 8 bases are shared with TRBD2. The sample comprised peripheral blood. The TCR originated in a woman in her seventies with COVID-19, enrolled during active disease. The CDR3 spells CASSQAPGTRYEQYF. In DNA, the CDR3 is TGTGCCAGCAGCCAAGCCCCCGGGACTAGGTACGAGCAGTACTTC.